The 23 T cell receptor beta chains listed next were all sequenced from one sample in a study of T cells expressing NK-cell markers (TCRdb year 2020). The library was obtained by 5' RACE. The listed sequencing device is Illumina HiSeq 2000. TCRdb reprocessed the reads into one record per CDR3 protein sequence, lacking DNA. The sample's own table lists about 400,000 distinct CDR3 sequences. The ten largest clones capture about 11% of the sample. Sequenced input: blood T cells: a sorted CD56 or NKG2C T cell subset, CD4+ or CD8+ T cells, or bulk PBMC T cells (not recorded which). These receptors originate from a woman aged 45-65 years in good health. Donor details come from another sample of the same person, matched by shared clones.

The V gene is TRBV6-5, the J gene TRBJ2-5; TCRdb indicates TRBD1, and absent DNA this call remains unverified. CDR1 and CDR2 from the germline V gene are MNHEY and SVGAGI. The CDR3 is 14 amino acids. The CDR3: CASTKGINGETQYF.

The J gene is TRBJ2-4, the V gene TRBV27; TCRdb's D call of TRBD2 is untestable without DNA. This CDR3 comprises 17 residues. Germline V gives CDR1 MNHEY, CDR2 SMNVEV (reference sequence). CDR3 loop: CASSFGARGLAKNIQYF.

J is TRBJ1-3 and V is TRBV7-6. Germline lookup yields CDR1 SGHVS and CDR2 FNYEAQ. CDR3 length: 15 residues. Here the CDR3 reads CASSLVGSLLNTIYF.

This rearrangement joins TRBV12-3 or TRBV12-4 to TRBJ1-5. There are 13 residues in the CDR3. CDR3 region: CASSPAFGQPQHF.

The rearrangement links TRBV12-3 or TRBV12-4 to TRBJ2-1. There are 15 residues in the CDR3. The CDR3 loop is CASSLPGLPTNEQFF.

This chain links TRBV20-1 with TRBJ2-4; TCRdb proposes TRBD2, but this gene call is untestable without DNA. This CDR3 is built from 14 residues. Germline V CDR1 and CDR2: DFQATT, SNEGSKA (reference sequence). The CDR3 protein is CSARTSGRGDIQYF.

V and J are TRBV3-1 and TRBJ2-7. In germline, CDR1 is LGHDT, CDR2 YNNKEL (reference sequence). The CDR3 runs to 16 residues. The CDR3 sequence: CASSPPIGQGSYEQYF.

The chain employs TRBV20-1 and TRBJ2-2. Per germline, CDR1 DFQATT and CDR2 SNEGSKA (reference sequence). The CDR3 extends over 13 amino acids. The CDR3 spells CSAMLSHTGELFF.

The V call is TRBV6-5, the J call TRBJ1-5. Germline assignment: CDR1 MNHEY and CDR2 SVGAGI. The CDR3 is 12 residues long. CDR3 sequence: CASSENNQPQHF.

The rearrangement links TRBV5-1 to TRBJ1-1; no DNA is available, so the TRBD1 call from TCRdb remains unchecked. The germline gives CDR1 SGHRS, CDR2 YFSETQ. This CDR3 is built from 13 residues. CDR3 region: CASSLVQGTEAFF.

V usage is TRBV12-3 or TRBV12-4 and J usage is TRBJ2-5. There are 14 residues in the CDR3. This chain's CDR3 is CASSSQTTQETQYF.

This sequence joins TRBV14 and TRBJ2-7; TCRdb names TRBD1, which stays unverified in the absence of DNA. This CDR3 has 17 amino acids. Germline assignment: CDR1 SGHDN and CDR2 FVKESK. CDR3 amino acids: CASSLSTQDGPFYEQYF.

The rearrangement joins TRBV6-2 or TRBV6-3 to TRBJ2-4. Germline values: CDR1 MNHEY, CDR2 SVGEGT. This CDR3 is 12 amino acids long. CDR3 in amino acids: CASRGVAAIQYF.

V usage is TRBV11-3 and J usage is TRBJ2-5. Germline CDR1 is SGHNT and CDR2 is YENEEA. The CDR3 has 14 amino acids. The CDR3 reads CASSLVGSQETQYF.

The chain combines TRBV27 with TRBJ1-6; TCRdb returns TRBD1, unconfirmable since there is no DNA. This CDR3 has 14 residues. Germline CDR1 reads MNHEY; CDR2 reads SMNVEV (reference sequence). This CDR3 reads CASSRQGINSPLHF.

V and J are TRBV6-1 and TRBJ2-1; TCRdb calls TRBD1, which cannot be checked without DNA. Germline V CDR1 and CDR2: MNHNS, SASEGT. This CDR3 spans 13 amino acids. This CDR3 reads CASSAGAHNEQFF.

This chain links TRBV30 with TRBJ2-3; TCRdb indicates TRBD2, and absent DNA this call remains unverified. Per germline, CDR1 GTSNPN and CDR2 SVGIG (reference sequence). The CDR3 sequence is 13 residues long. The CDR3 sequence is CAWNSGREDTQYF.

The CDR3 sequence: CATSRDRRVTGTEAFF. The chain is built from TRBV15 and TRBJ1-1. This CDR3 has 16 residues. Germline-derived CDR1 and CDR2 are LNHNV and YYDKDF (reference sequence).

The chain couples TRBV18 to TRBJ2-7. Germline V gives CDR1 KGHSH, CDR2 LQKENI. The CDR3 consists of 16 residues. CDR3 sequence: CASSRLIAGSSYEQYF.

The chain carries TRBV7-6 and TRBJ2-1; as DNA is missing, the TRBD2 call by TCRdb cannot be tested. The CDR3 has 18 residues. Germline V lookup: CDR1 SGHVS, CDR2 FNYEAQ. CDR3 residues: CASSLAVGVTSGGNEQFF.

This chain uses TRBV18 with TRBJ1-1. This CDR3 region has 12 residues. The germline CDR1 and CDR2 sequences are KGHSH and LQKENI. This CDR3 is CASSGKNTEAFF.

The rearrangement joins TRBV5-1 to TRBJ2-1. Germline assignment: CDR1 SGHRS and CDR2 YFSETQ. The CDR3 length is 13 residues. The chain's CDR3 is CASSMTVANEQFF.

The chain recombines TRBV24-1 with TRBJ2-1. Germline lookup yields CDR1 KGHDR and CDR2 SFDVKD. This CDR3 has 16 amino acids. The CDR3 reads CATSAVNPSSYNEQFF.